The rows below give T cell receptor beta chains drawn from one sample of a study of shared clonotypes between healthy human individuals. This table comes from immunoSEQ multiplex PCR, and its TCRdb copy is limited to in-frame clones, with some not included. The sample yields roughly 1.5 million clones, approximately 98% seen once. Sequences were obtained from naive CD4+ T cells sorted from blood. These receptors were collected from a man aged 25-45 years in good health. Both conserved end residues are part of each CDR3. The D gene is left open where the match is weak. Size values are once, few and many counts, or a class for expanded clones, and some rows have none.

TRBV9	16	-	TRBJ1-1	-	CASSAQPFLRNTEAFF	TGTGCCAGCAGCGCCCAGCCGTTTCTAAGGAACACTGAAGCTTTCTTT
TRBV28	14	TRBD1	TRBJ1-1	-	CASRGGTGRTEAFF	TGTGCCAGCAGAGGGGGCACAGGACGGACTGAAGCTTTCTTT
TRBV27	19	TRBD1	TRBJ2-7	-	CASSLFRGRTGVRTYEQYF	TGTGCCAGCAGTTTATTTCGCGGCAGGACAGGGGTCCGGACCTACGAGCAGTACTTC
TRBV4-2	16	-	TRBJ2-2	-	CASSPRARESTGELFF	TGTGCCAGCAGCCCCCGAGCTCGAGAGAGCACCGGGGAGCTGTTTTTT
TRBV4-1	17	-	TRBJ1-5	-	CASSQDRGLYSNQPQHF	TGCGCCAGCAGCCAAGATCGAGGGTTATATAGCAATCAGCCCCAGCATTTT
TRBV9	15	-	TRBJ2-2	-	CASSVFSTGLGELFF	TGTGCCAGCAGCGTTTTCTCGACAGGACTGGGGGAGCTGTTTTTT
TRBV10-3	15	TRBD1	TRBJ1-2	-	CAISESTGQVYGYTF	TGTGCCATCAGTGAGTCCACAGGACAGGTTTATGGCTACACCTTC
TRBV29-1	14	TRBD1	TRBJ2-5	-	CSVEARQGEETQYF	TGCAGCGTTGAAGCCAGACAGGGGGAAGAGACCCAGTACTTC
TRBV5-1	15	-	TRBJ1-1	-	CASSLGRDQLLGAFF	TGCGCCAGCAGCTTGGGCAGGGATCAACTCTTGGGAGCTTTCTTT
TRBV15	16	-	TRBJ2-1	once	CATSGAGSANINEQFF	TGTGCCACCAGCGGGGCTGGGAGCGCGAATATCAATGAGCAGTTCTTC
TRBV10-3	15	TRBD2	TRBJ2-1	-	CAISRTSGSPHEQFF	TGTGCCATCAGCAGGACTAGCGGGAGTCCCCATGAGCAGTTCTTC
TRBV18	15	TRBD1	TRBJ1-5	-	CASSPPGTGDQPQHF	TGTGCCAGCTCACCGCCGGGGACAGGGGATCAGCCCCAGCATTTT
TRBV2	14	-	TRBJ1-1	-	CASSEGRTPVEAFF	TGTGCCAGCAGTGAAGGCCGGACACCGGTAGAAGCTTTCTTT